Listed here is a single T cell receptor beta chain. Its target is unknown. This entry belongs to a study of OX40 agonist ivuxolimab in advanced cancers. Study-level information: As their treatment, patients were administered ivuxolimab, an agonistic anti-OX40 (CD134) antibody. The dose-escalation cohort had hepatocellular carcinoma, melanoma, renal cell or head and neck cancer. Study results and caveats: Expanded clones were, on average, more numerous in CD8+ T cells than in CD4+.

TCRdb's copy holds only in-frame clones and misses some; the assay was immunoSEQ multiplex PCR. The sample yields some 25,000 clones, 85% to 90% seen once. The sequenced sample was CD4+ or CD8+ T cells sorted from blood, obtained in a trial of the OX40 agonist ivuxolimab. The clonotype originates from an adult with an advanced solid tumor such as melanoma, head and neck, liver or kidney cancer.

Here the CDR3 reads CASSLAPDGTYEQYF. CDR3 DNA: TGTGCCAGCAGCTTGGCACCTGACGGAACCTACGAGCAGTACTTC. This chain connects TRBV5-6 to TRBJ2-7; D is unresolved. Trimming stripped 0 bases from V and 2 bases from J, with 12 bases between. Per germline, CDR1 SGHDT and CDR2 YYEEEE. The CDR3 is made up of 15 amino acids.